This TCR beta chain emerged from a study of T-cell memory formation after mild COVID-19. This CDR3 spans 17 amino acids. Germline values: CDR1 MNHEY, CDR2 SMNVEV (reference sequence). V was shortened by 0 bases and J by 2 bases, with 16 bases between the two germline ends. This clonotype occurred a few times. Its antigen is unknown. Study-wide results and limits: Shrinking CD4+ clones resided mostly in CM and EM, and CD8+ ones in EMRA. Day 15 to 85 contractors were CD4/CD8 balanced; later expanders leaned CD4+.

MiXCR was run by TCRdb on the 5' RACE reads, yielding one entry per CDR3 protein. The table includes about 430,000 distinct CDR3 sequences, over 15% detected once. The chain combines TRBV27 with TRBJ1-2, with a tentative D call TRBD1 (5 bases). The receptor's source is a man between 18 and 29 years old who had mild COVID-19 (a few samples of this study predate the infection). Cell type and time point are not known. Specimen: PBMCs or a T cell subset sorted from them (not recorded which). CDR3 coding DNA: TGTGCCAGCAGTTTATCGTCAGGGTCTGGATTAAACTATGGCTACACCTTC. Its protein product is CASSLSSGSGLNYGYTF.